This T cell receptor (beta chain) derives from a study of monozygotic twins with cystic fibrosis. Findings and caveats of the study: In this small cohort, shared CDR3 numbers showed no association with age, concordance or disease severity. V usage most resembled the co-twin in 13 of 16 pairs. Monozygotic CF twins shared more identical nucleotide clonotypes than unrelated patients.

Comments on this clone: Its antigen remains unidentified.

The V gene lost 8 bases and the J gene lost 10 bases, with 14 bases spanning the gap. The CDR3 has 11 amino acids. The germline V gene has CDR1 MNHEY and CDR2 SVGAGI. Repertoires were generated with immunoSEQ multiplex PCR, while TCRdb's copy carries only in-frame clones and drops some. The sample has roughly 28,000 clones, about 85% seen once. The receptor comes from a girl under 10 years old with cystic fibrosis. The chain has TRBV6-5 and TRBJ1-1; possible D gene TRBD1, 5 bases. Sequencing was carried out using blood. DNA for the CDR3: TGTGCCAGCTGGGGAGGGGCTGGAGCTTTCTTT. Protein: CASWGGAGAFF.